The clone carrying this T cell receptor (beta chain) was detected a few times. Its antigen remains unknown. This entry comes from a study of vaccination and CD4 T cells after COVID-19. Findings of the study overall: Convalescent patients displayed a median about 85% of reactive clones emerging only post-vaccination.

The CDR3 consists of 13 residues. Between the trimmed V and J ends, which lost 0 bases and 4 bases, there was a span of 5 bases. Germline V gene sequence: CDR1 MRHNA, CDR2 SNTAGT. The Oncomine TCR Beta short-read assay was what sequenced the DNA obtained from cultured CD4+ T cells. It was cultured CD4+ T cells from which genomic DNA was extracted. Each CDR3 protein is one row after TCRdb ran MiXCR on the PCR reads. The sample has roughly 7,800 distinct CDR3 sequences, 30% to 40% seen once. Treatment of the sample: approximately nine-day PBMC culture with coronavirus spike peptide pools or control peptides (ViraFEST assay). Unexposed donor CD4+ T cells predated the COVID-19 pandemic, collected 2011-2018.

The TCR was taken from a human donor in good health. Sequencing used CD4+ T cells from blood, cultured in vitro. The J gene is TRBJ2-3, the V gene TRBV6-4; D unresolved. The CDR3 spells CASSDSPPDTQYF. CDR3 DNA: TGTGCCAGCAGTGACTCCCCCCCAGATACGCAGTATTTT.